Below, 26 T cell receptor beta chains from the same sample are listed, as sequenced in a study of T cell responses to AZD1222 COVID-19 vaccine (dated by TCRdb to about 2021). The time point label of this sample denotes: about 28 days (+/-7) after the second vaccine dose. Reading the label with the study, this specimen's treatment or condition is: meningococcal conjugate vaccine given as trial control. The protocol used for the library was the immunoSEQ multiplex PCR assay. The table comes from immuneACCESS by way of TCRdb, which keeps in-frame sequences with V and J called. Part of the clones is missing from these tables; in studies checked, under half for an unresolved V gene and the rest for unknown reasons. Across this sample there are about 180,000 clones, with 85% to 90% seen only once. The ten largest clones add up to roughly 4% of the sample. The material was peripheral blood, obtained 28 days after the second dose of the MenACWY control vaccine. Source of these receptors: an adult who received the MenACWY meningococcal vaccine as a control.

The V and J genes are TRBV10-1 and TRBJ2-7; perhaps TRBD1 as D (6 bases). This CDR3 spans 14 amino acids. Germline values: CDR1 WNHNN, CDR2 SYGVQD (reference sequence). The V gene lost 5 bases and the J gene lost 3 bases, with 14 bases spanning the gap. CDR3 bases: TGCGCCAGCAGTCACACCGGGACACGCTACGAGCAGTACTTC. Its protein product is CASSHTGTRYEQYF.

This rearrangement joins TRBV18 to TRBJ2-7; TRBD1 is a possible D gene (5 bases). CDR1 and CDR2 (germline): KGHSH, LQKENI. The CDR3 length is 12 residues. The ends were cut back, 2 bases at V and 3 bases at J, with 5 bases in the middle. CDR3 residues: CASSPDSYEQYF. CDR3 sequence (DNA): TGTGCCAGCTCACCAGACAGCTACGAGCAGTACTTC.

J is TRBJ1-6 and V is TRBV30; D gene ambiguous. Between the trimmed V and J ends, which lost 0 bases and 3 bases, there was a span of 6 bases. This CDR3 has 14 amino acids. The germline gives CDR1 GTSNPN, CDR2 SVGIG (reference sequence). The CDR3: CAWSVWGYNSPLHF. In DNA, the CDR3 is TGTGCCTGGAGTGTATGGGGCTATAATTCACCCCTCCACTTT.

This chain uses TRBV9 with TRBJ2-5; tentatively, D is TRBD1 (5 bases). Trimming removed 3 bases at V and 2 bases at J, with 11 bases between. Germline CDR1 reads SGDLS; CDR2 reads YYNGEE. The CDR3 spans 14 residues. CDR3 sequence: CASSARQNQETQYF. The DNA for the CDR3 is TGTGCCAGCAGCGCCAGACAGAATCAAGAGACCCAGTACTTC.

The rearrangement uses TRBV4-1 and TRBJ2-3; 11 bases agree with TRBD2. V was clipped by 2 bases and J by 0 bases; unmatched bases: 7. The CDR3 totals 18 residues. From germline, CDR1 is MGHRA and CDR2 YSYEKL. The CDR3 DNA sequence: TGCGCCAGCAGCCAAACTAGCGGGAGAAGAACTAGCACAGATACGCAGTATTTT. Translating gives CASSQTSGRRTSTDTQYF.

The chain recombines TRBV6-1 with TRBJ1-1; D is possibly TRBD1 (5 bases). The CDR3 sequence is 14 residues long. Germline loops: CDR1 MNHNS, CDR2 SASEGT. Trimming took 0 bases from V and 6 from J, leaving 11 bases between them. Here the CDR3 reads CASSEAGRDAEAFF. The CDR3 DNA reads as TGTGCCAGCAGTGAAGCGGGCAGGGATGCTGAAGCTTTCTTT.

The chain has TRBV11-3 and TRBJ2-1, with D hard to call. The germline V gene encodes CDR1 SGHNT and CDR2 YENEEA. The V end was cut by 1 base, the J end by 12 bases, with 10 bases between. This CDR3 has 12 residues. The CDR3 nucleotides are TGTGCCAGCAGCTTAGTACCTTCTATGCAGTTCTTC. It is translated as CASSLVPSMQFF.

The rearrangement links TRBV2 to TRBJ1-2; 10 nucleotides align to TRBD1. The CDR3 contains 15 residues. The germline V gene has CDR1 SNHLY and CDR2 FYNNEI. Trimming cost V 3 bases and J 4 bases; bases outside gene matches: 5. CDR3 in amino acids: CASSEGQGHIYGYTF. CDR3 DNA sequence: TGTGCCAGCAGTGAGGGACAGGGGCACATCTATGGCTACACCTTC. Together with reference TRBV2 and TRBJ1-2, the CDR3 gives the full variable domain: EPEVTQTPSHQVTQMGQEVILRCVPISNHLYFYWYRQILGQKVEFLVSFYNNEISEKSEIFDDQFSVERPDGSNFTLKIRSTKLEDSAMYFCASSEGQGHIYGYTFGSGTRLTVV.

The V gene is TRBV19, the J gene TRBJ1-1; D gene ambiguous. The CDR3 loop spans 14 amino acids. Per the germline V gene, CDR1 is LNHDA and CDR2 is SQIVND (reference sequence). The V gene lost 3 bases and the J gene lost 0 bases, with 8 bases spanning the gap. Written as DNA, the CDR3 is TGTGCCAGTAGTATGGGCAGGATGAACACTGAAGCTTTCTTT. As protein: CASSMGRMNTEAFF.

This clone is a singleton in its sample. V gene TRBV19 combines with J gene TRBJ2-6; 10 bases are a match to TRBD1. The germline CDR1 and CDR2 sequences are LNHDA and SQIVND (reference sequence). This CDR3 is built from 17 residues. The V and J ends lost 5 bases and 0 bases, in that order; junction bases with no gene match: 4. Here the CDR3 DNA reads TGTGCCAGTAGTCCCGGGACAGGGGTCTCTGGGGCCAACGTCCTGACTTTC. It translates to CASSPGTGVSGANVLTF.

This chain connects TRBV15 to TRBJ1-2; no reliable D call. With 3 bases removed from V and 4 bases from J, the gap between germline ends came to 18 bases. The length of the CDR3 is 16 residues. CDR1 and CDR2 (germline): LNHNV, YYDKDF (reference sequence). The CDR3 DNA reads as TGTGCCACCAGCAGTATCGAGGGCAGCGCCTTCTATGGCTACACCTTC. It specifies CATSSIEGSAFYGYTF.

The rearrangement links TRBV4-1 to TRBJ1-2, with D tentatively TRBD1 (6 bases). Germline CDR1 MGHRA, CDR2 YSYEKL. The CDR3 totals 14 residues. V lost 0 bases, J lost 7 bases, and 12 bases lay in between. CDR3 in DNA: TGCGCCAGCAGCCAAGATCCGGGGGGCCGTGGCTACACCTTC. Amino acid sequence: CASSQDPGGRGYTF.

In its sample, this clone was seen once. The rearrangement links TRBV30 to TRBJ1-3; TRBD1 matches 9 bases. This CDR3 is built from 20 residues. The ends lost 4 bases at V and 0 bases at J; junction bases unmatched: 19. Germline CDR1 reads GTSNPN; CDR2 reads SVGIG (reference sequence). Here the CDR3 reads CAWMPAGGQGITFSGNTIYF. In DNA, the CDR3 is TGTGCCTGGATGCCCGCCGGGGGACAGGGCATCACCTTCTCTGGAAACACCATATATTTT.

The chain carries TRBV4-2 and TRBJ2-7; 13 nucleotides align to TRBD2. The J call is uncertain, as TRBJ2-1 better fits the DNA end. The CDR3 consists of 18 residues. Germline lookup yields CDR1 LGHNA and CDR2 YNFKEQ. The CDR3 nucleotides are TGTGCCAGCAGCCAAGCCCGTACGGGACTAGCGGGGTTCAATGAGCAGTTCTTC. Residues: CASSQARTGLAGFNEQFF.

The CDR3 nucleotides read TGTGCCACCAGCAGAGAACAGGGGGCTCAAGAAAAACTGTTTTTT. Protein sequence: CATSREQGAQEKLFF. This chain uses TRBV15 with TRBJ1-4; 9 bases map to TRBD1. The CDR3 covers 15 residues. The J segment lost 8 bases and the V segment lost 0 bases, leaving 4 bases of the junction unmatched. Germline values: CDR1 LNHNV, CDR2 YYDKDF (reference sequence). Variable domain in full (rest from reference TRBV15 and TRBJ1-4): DAMVIQNPRYQVTQFGKPVTLSCSQTLNHNVMYWYQQKSSQAPKLLFHYYDKDFNNEADTPDNFQSRRPNTSFCFLDIRSPGLGDTAMYLCATSREQGAQEKLFFGSGTQLSVL.

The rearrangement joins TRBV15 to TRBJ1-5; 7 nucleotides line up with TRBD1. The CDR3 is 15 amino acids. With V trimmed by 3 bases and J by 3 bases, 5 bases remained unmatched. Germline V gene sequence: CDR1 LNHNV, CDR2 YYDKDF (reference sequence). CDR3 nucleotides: TGTGCCACCAGCAGGTTACAGGGGTCCAATCAGCCCCAGCATTTT. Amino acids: CATSRLQGSNQPQHF.

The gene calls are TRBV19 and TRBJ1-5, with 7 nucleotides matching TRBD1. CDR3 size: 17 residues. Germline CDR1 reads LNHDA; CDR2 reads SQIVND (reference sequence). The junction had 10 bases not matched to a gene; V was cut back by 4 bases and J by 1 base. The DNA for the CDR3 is TGTGCCAGTAGTACCCCTTCAGGGGGGGGAAGCAATCAGCCCCAGCATTTT. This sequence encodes CASSTPSGGGSNQPQHF.

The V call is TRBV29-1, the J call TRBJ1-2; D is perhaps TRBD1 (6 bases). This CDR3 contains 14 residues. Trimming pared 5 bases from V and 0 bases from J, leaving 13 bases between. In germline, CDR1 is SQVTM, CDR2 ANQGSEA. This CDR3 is CSVYSTGANYGYTF. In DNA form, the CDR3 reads TGCAGCGTTTATTCGACAGGAGCTAACTATGGCTACACCTTC.

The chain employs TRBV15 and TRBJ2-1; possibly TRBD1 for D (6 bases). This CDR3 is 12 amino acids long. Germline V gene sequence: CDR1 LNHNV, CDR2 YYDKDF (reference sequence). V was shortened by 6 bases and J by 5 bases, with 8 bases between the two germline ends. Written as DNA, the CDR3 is TGTGCCACCAGTCACAGGGACAATGAGCAGTTCTTC. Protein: CATSHRDNEQFF.

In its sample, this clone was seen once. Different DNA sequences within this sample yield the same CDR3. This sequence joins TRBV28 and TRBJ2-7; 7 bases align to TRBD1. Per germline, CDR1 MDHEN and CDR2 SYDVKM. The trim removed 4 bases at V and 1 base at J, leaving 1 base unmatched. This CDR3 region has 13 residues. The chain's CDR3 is CASSSGQSYEQYF. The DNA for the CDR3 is TGTGCCAGCAGTTCGGGACAGTCCTACGAGCAGTACTTC.

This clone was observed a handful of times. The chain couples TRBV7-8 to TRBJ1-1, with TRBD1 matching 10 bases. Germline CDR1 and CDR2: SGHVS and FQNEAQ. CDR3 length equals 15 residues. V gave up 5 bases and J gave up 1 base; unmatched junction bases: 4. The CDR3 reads CASSKTGGANTEAFF. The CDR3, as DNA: TGTGCCAGCAGCAAGACAGGGGGCGCGAACACTGAAGCTTTCTTT.

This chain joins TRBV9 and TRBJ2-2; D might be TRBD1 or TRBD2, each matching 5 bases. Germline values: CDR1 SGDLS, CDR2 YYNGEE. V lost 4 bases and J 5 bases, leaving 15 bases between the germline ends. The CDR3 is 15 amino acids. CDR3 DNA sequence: TGTGCCAGCAGCCCTACTAGTGGGGGAACCGGGGAGCTGTTTTTT. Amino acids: CASSPTSGGTGELFF.

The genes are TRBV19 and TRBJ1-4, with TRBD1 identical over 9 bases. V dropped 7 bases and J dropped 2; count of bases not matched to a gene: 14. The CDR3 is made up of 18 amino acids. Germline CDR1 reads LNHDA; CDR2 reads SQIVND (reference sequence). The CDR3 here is CASKGPPGTGRTNEKLFF. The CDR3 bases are TGTGCCAGTAAAGGTCCCCCCGGGACAGGGCGGACTAATGAAAAACTGTTTTTT.

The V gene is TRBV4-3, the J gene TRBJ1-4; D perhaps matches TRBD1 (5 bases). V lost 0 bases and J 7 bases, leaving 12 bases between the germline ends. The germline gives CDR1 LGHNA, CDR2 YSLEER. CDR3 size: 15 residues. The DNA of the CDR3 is TGCGCCAGCAGCCAAGATCTGGGACGGGTTGAAAAACTGTTTTTT. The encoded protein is CASSQDLGRVEKLFF.

CDR3 sequence: CASSGAGDYQPQHF. The DNA of the CDR3 is TGTGCCAGCAGTGGGGCGGGGGACTATCAGCCCCAGCATTTT. The gene calls are TRBV2 and TRBJ1-5, with D tentatively TRBD1 (5 bases). CDR3 length: 14 amino acids. The V end lost 4 bases, the J end lost 5 bases, and 12 bases lay between the germline ends. CDR1 and CDR2 (germline): SNHLY, FYNNEI.

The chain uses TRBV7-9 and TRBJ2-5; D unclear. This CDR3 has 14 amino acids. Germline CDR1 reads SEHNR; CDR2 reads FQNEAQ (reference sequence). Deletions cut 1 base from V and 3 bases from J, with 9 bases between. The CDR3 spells CASSLVQSEETQYF. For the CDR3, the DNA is TGTGCCAGCAGCTTAGTCCAGTCCGAAGAGACCCAGTACTTC.